This T cell receptor (beta chain) was sequenced during a study of cytotoxic CD8 clonotypes in ibrutinib-treated CLL. Only one count was recorded for this clone. The antigen remains undetermined. Study-wide findings and caveats: Public clonotypes showed up rarely, and on treatment they shrank or held steady.

With 6 bases removed from V and 4 bases from J, the gap between germline ends came to 5 bases. Germline CDR1 is DFQATT and CDR2 is SNEGSKA (reference sequence). CDR3 length equals 10 residues. Measured with immunoSEQ multiplex PCR; TCRdb has only the in-frame clones, and not every one. The sample contains about 150,000 clones, about 78% of which appear only once. This sequence joins TRBV20-1 and TRBJ2-3; D not certain. The sequence was collected from a human donor with chronic lymphocytic leukemia. The material was PBMCs, obtained after 24 months of ibrutinib treatment. CDR3 protein: CSARADTQYF. CDR3 in DNA: TGCAGTGCCCGGGCAGATACGCAGTATTTT.